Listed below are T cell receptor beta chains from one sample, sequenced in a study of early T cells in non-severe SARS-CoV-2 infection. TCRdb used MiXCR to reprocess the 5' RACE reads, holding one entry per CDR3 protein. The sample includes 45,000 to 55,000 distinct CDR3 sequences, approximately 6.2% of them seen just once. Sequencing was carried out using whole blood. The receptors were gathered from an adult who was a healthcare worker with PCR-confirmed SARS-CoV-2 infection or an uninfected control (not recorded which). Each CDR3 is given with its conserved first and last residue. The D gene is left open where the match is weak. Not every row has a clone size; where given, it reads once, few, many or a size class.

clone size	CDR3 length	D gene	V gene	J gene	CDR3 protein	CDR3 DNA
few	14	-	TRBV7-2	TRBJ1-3	CASSLGSPGNTIYF	TGTGCCAGCAGCTTGGGCAGCCCTGGAAACACCATATATTTT
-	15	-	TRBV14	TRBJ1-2	CASSSLRDLREGYTF	TGTGCCAGCAGCTCACTAAGGGACCTGCGGGAAGGCTACACCTTC
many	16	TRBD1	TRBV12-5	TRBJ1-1	CATRTEQGAGATEAFF	TGTGCTACCAGAACTGAACAGGGGGCCGGGGCCACTGAAGCTTTCTTT
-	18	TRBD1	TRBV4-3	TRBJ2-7	CASSQELLQGDRLGEQYF	TGCGCCAGCAGCCAAGAGCTCCTTCAGGGGGACAGACTTGGCGAGCAGTACTTC
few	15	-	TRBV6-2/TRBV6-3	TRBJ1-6	CASSYSPGIGSPLHF	TGTGCCAGCAGTTACTCGCCCGGGATCGGTTCACCCCTCCACTTT
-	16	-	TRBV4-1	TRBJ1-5	CASSHGGQGRNQPQHF	TGCGCCAGCAGCCATGGAGGTCAGGGTAGGAATCAGCCCCAGCATTTT
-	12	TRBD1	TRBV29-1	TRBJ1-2	CSVDRVRDGYTF	TGCAGCGTCGACAGGGTTCGCGATGGCTACACCTTC
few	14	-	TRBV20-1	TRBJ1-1	CSARKGYLNTEAFF	TGCAGTGCGAGAAAGGGGTATCTGAACACTGAAGCTTTCTTT
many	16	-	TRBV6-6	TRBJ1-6	CASSYSARSGNSPLHF	TGTGCCAGCAGTTACTCAGCCAGGTCGGGGAATTCACCCCTCCACTTT
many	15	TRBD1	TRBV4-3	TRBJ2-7	CASSQDPGQAYEQYF	TGCGCCAGCAGCCAAGATCCGGGACAGGCCTACGAGCAGTACTTC
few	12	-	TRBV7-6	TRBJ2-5	CASSQSLETQYF	TGTGCCAGCAGCCAAAGCCTAGAGACCCAGTACTTC
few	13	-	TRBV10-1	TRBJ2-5	CASSDRGQETQYF	TGCGCCAGCAGTGATCGGGGCCAAGAGACCCAGTACTTC
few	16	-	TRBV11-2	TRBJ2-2	CASSLVWGVNTGELFF	TGTGCCAGCAGCTTAGTATGGGGCGTAAACACCGGGGAGCTGTTTTTT
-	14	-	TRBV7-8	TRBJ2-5	CASSLGTFQETQYF	TGTGCCAGCAGCTTAGGGACATTCCAAGAGACCCAGTACTTC
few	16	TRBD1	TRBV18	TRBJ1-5	CASSPRGTDSNQPQHF	TGTGCCAGCTCACCAAGAGGGACAGATAGCAATCAGCCCCAGCATTTT
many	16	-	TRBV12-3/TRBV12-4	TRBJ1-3	CASSRRVGQSGNTIYF	TGTGCCAGCAGTCGTCGTGTAGGGCAATCTGGAAACACCATATATTTT
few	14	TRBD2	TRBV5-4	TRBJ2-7	CASNLAGGPREQYF	TGTGCCAGCAACCTAGCGGGGGGCCCTAGAGAGCAGTACTTC
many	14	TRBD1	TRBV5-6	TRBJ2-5	CASSYTGVEETQYF	TGTGCCAGCAGCTACACAGGGGTAGAAGAGACCCAGTACTTC
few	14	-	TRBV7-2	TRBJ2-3	CASSPHLPPDTQYF	TGTGCCAGCAGCCCGCACTTGCCCCCAGATACGCAGTATTTT
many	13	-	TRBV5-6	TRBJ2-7	CASSFPQAYEQYF	TGTGCCAGCAGCTTTCCACAGGCCTACGAGCAGTACTTC
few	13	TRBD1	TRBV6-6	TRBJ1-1	CASRDTGGTEAFF	TGTGCCAGCAGGGATACAGGGGGCACTGAAGCTTTCTTT
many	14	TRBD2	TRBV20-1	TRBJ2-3	CSATGLAVTDTQYF	TGCAGTGCAACGGGACTAGCGGTGACAGATACGCAGTATTTT
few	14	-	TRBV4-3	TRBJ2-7	CASSQDSRSGEQYF	TGCGCCAGCAGCCAAGATTCTAGGAGCGGAGAGCAGTACTTC
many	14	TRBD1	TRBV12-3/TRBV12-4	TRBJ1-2	CASSWGQGSYGYTF	TGTGCCAGCAGTTGGGGACAGGGATCCTATGGCTACACCTTC
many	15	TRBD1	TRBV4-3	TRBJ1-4	CASSRRQGWNEKLFF	TGCGCCAGCAGCCGCAGACAGGGGTGGAATGAAAAACTGTTTTTT
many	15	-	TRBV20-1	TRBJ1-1	CSAADRGRGNTEAFF	TGCAGTGCCGCCGACCGGGGGCGCGGGAACACTGAAGCTTTCTTT
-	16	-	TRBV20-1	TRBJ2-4	CSASYRALLAKNIQYF	TGCAGTGCCTCCTACAGGGCCCTTCTAGCCAAAAACATTCAGTACTTC
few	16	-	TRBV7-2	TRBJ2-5	CASTAQPGSAQETQYF	TGTGCCAGCACCGCGCAGCCCGGCTCAGCCCAAGAGACCCAGTACTTC
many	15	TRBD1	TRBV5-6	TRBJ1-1	CASSLAIDRDTEAFF	TGTGCCAGCAGCTTGGCAATTGACAGGGACACTGAAGCTTTCTTT
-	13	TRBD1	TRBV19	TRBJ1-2	CASTKDRIYGYTF	TGTGCCAGTACCAAGGACAGGATCTATGGCTACACCTTC
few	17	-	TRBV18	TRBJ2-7	CASSAARGQLSSYEQYF	TGTGCCAGCTCAGCAGCAAGAGGGCAACTCAGCTCCTACGAGCAGTACTTC
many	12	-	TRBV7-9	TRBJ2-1	CASTNQGNEQFF	TGTGCCAGCACGAACCAGGGTAATGAGCAGTTCTTC
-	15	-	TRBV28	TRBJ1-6	CASSQPTGQESPLHF	TGTGCCAGCAGTCAACCGACAGGTCAGGAATCACCCCTCCACTTT
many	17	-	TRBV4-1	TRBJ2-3	CASSPNGGGQNTDTQYF	TGCGCCAGCAGCCCAAATGGTGGGGGTCAGAACACAGATACGCAGTATTTT
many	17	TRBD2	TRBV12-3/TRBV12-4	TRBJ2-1	CASSPREIGGADNEQFF	TGTGCCAGCAGCCCCCGTGAAATCGGGGGGGCTGACAATGAGCAGTTCTTC
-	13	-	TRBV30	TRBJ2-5	CAWSTRASETQYF	TGTGCCTGGAGTACTCGGGCCTCGGAGACCCAGTACTTC
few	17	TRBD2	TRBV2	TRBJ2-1	CASRIPGGGSSYNEQFF	TGTGCCAGCAGGATACCTGGGGGGGGGAGCTCCTACAATGAGCAGTTCTTC
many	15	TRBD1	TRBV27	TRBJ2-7	CASSPNRGMSYEQYF	TGTGCCAGCAGTCCTAACAGGGGTATGTCCTACGAGCAGTACTTC
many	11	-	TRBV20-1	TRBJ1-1	CSAGQGLQAFF	TGCAGTGCCGGCCAGGGTCTACAAGCTTTCTTT
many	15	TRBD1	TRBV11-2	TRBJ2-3	CASRRPGQGTDTQYF	TGTGCCAGCAGAAGACCGGGACAGGGGACCGATACGCAGTATTTT
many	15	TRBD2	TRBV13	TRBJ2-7	CASSFSGERAYEQYF	TGTGCCAGCAGCTTTAGCGGGGAAAGGGCCTACGAGCAGTACTTC
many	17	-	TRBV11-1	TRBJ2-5	CASSLVGGALNQETQYF	TGTGCCAGCAGCTTAGTCGGTGGGGCCTTAAACCAAGAGACCCAGTACTTC
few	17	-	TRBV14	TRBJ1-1	CASSTWTAPGVNTEAFF	TGTGCCAGCAGCACTTGGACAGCACCCGGGGTGAACACTGAAGCTTTCTTT
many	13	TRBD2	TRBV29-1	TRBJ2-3	CSAGLAVLDTQYF	TGCAGCGCCGGACTAGCGGTGTTGGATACGCAGTATTTT
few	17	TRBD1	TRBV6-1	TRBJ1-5	CASSEVVGQGNDQPQHF	TGTGCCAGCAGTGAGGTGGTCGGACAGGGAAACGATCAGCCCCAGCATTTT
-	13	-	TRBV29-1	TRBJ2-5	CSVDGGRLETQYF	TGCAGCGTTGATGGGGGCCGGCTGGAGACCCAGTACTTC
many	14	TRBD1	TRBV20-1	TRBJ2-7	CSAEGQGDSYEQYF	TGCAGTGCTGAAGGACAGGGGGACTCCTACGAGCAGTACTTC
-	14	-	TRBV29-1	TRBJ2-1	CSVYRPGTYNEQFF	TGCAGCGTATATAGGCCAGGGACTTACAATGAGCAGTTCTTC
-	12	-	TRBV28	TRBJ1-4	CASRLTNEKLFF	TGTGCCAGCAGGCTCACGAATGAAAAACTGTTTTTT
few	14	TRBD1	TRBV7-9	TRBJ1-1	CASSFGQGETEAFF	TGTGCCAGCAGCTTCGGACAGGGAGAAACTGAAGCTTTCTTT
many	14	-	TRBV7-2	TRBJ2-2	CASSLGQWTGELFF	TGTGCCAGCAGCCTGGGACAATGGACCGGGGAGCTGTTTTTT